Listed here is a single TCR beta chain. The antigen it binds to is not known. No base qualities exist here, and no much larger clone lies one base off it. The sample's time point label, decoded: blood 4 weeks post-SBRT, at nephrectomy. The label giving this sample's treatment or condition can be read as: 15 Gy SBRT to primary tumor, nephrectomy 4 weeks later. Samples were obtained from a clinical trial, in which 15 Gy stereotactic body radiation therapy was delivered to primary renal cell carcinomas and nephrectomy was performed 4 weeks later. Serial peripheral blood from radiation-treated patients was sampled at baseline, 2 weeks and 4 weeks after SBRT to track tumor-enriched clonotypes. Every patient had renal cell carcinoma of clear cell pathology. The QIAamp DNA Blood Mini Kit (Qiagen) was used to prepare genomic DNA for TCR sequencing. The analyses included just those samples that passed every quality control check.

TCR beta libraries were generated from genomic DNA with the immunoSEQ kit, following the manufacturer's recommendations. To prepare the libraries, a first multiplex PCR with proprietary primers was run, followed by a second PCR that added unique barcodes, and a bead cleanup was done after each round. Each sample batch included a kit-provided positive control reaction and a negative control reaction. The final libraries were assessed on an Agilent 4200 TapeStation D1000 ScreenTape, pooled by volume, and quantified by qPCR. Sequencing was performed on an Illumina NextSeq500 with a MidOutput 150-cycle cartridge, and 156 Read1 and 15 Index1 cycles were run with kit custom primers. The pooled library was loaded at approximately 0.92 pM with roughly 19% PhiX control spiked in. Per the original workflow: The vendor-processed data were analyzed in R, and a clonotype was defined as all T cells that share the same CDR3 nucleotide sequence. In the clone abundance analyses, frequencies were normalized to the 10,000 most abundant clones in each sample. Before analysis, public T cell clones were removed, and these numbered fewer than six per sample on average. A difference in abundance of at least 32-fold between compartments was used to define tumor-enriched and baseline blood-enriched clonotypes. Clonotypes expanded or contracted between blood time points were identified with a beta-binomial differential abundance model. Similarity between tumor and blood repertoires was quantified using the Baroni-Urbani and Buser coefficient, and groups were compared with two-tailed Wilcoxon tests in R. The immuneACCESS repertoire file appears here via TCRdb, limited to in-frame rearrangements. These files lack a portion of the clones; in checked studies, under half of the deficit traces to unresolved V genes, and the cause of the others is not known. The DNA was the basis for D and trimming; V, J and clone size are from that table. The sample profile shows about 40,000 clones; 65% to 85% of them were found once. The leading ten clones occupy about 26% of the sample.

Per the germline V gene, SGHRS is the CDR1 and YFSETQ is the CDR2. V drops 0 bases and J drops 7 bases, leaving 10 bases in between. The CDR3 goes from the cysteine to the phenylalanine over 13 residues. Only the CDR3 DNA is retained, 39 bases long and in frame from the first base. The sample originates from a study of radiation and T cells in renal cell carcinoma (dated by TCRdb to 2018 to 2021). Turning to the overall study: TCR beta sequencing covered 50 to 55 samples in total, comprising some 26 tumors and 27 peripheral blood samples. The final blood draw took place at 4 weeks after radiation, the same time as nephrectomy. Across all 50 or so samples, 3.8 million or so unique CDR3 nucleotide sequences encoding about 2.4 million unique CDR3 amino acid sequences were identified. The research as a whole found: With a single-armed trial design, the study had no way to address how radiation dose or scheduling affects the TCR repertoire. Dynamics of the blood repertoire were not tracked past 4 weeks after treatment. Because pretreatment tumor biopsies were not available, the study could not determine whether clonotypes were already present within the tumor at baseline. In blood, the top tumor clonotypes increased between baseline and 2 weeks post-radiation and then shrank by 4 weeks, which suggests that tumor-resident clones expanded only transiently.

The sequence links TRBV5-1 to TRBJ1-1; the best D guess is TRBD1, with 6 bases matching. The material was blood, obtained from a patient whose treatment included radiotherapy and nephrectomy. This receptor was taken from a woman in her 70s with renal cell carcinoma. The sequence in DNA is TGCGCCAGCAGCTTGGAGGGGGAGGGTGAAGCTTTCTTT. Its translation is CASSLEGEGEAFF.